This T cell receptor beta chain was captured in a study of blood T cells in healthy people across ages. The CDR3 has 16 residues. CDR1 is KGHSH and CDR2 is LQKENI in the germline V gene. Alongside a J-beta primer mix, a sample-barcoded 5' primer served in a second PCR lasting about 6 to 11 cycles. Unique molecular identifiers of 12 random nucleotides labeled each cDNA. In TCRdb, the 5' RACE reads were re-called with MiXCR into one record per CDR3 protein. Found here are around 900,000 distinct CDR3 sequences, around 30% of them singletons; the top ten hold around 16%. This clonotype has only a few counts. Antigen unknown. This clone may be a read error of a much larger clone one base away. The study, taken as a whole, reports: The study regarded diversity estimates from one million T cells as underestimates.

PBMCs, at least 7 million per sample, were isolated. What was sequenced was blood. This sequence joins TRBV18 and TRBJ2-1; weak D call: TRBD2 (6 bases). The J call may be faulty, since TRBJ2-7 better matches the DNA end. The receptor's source is an elderly woman in good health. CDR3 bases: TGTGCCAGCTCACCGCGGGACCTTAGCTCCTACAATGAGCAGTACTTC. Translation gives CASSPRDLSSYNEQYF.